These 4 T cell receptor beta chains came from one sample sequenced in a study of CD8 T cells in Susac syndrome. cDNA came from roughly 0.53 to 1 ug RNA primed by random hexamers. A single record per CDR3 protein comes from TCRdb applying MiXCR to the immunoSEQ multiplex PCR reads. Here the sample spans approximately 300,000 distinct CDR3 sequences, 70% to 90% being singletons. The sample was CD8+ T cells from PBMCs. Receptors originate from a human donor with multiple sclerosis.

This chain links TRBV7-9 with TRBJ2-3; 10 bases align to TRBD1. The V segment lost 5 bases and the J segment 3 bases; nucleotides outside the gene matches: 5. The length of the CDR3 is 15 residues. CDR1 is SEHNR and CDR2 is FQNEAQ in the germline V gene (reference sequence). The CDR3, as DNA: TGTGCCAGCAGCCCCCGGGACAGGGGTACAGATACGCAGTATTTT. Translated: CASSPRDRGTDTQYF.

The gene calls are TRBV12-3 or TRBV12-4 and TRBJ1-2, with D perhaps TRBD1 (5 bases). V was trimmed by 8 bases and J by 6 bases, leaving 22 bases between them. The CDR3 covers 15 residues. The CDR3 nucleotides read TGTGCCAGCTATCCCTCGGGTCGAAGGGGAGATGGCTACACCTTC. It specifies CASYPSGRRGDGYTF.

The V and J genes are TRBV7-2 and TRBJ2-1, with 8 bases that match TRBD1. This CDR3 spans 16 amino acids. V lost 5 bases and J lost 4; bases outside the gene matches: 10. CDR1 is SGHTA, CDR2 FQGNSA, per germline. CDR3 DNA sequence: TGTGCCAGCAGCCCACGCCCGGGACAGGAGTACAATGAGCAGTTCTTC. The encoded protein is CASSPRPGQEYNEQFF.

The CDR3 reads CSARDGGALNEQFF. For the CDR3, the DNA is TGCAGTGCTAGAGACGGGGGGGCTTTAAATGAGCAGTTCTTC. V is TRBV20-1 and J is TRBJ2-1, with 8 bases identical to TRBD2. Germline lookup yields CDR1 DFQATT and CDR2 SNEGSKA (reference sequence). The CDR3 has 14 residues. J lost 7 bases, V lost 0 bases, and 5 bases had no gene match.